The table lists the clone carrying this TCR beta chain with a few counts. The antigen is undetermined. Unique molecular identifiers (one per individual cDNA molecule) were attached. TCRdb recomputed calls from the 5' RACE reads with MiXCR, one row per CDR3 protein. The sample contains around 88,000 distinct CDR3 sequences, 13% to 15% of which appear only once. The sample belongs to a study of early T cells in non-severe SARS-CoV-2 infection. Study-wide background: Investigators sequenced bulk RNA drawn from unsorted whole blood, and chains remained unpaired. Study-wide findings and caveats: There was a bias toward anti-spike CD8 responses in VDJdb matching, which missed private and CD4 specificities.

The length of the CDR3 is 14 residues. Germline V lookup: CDR1 GTSNPN, CDR2 SVGIG (reference sequence). Trimming left V 3 bases short and J 3 bases short, with 11 bases between. Sequencing was performed on whole blood. This rearrangement joins TRBV30 to TRBJ1-4; tentatively, D is TRBD1 (5 bases). This receptor was identified in an adult who was a healthcare worker with PCR-confirmed SARS-CoV-2 infection or an uninfected control (not recorded which). CDR3 DNA: TGTGCCTGGAGCTTACTGGGGGCTAATGAAAAACTGTTTTTT. Its protein product is CAWSLLGANEKLFF.